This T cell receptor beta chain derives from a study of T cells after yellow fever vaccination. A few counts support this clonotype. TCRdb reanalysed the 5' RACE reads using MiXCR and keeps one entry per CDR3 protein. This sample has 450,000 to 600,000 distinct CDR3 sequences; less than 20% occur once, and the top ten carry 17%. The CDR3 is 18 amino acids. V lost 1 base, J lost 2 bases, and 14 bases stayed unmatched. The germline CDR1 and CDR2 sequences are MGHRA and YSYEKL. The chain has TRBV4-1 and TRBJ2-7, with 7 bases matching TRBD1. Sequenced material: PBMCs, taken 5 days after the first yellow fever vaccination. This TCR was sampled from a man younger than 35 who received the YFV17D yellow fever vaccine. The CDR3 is CASSQGLRGEGGTYEQYV. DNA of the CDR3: TGCGCCAGCAGCCAAGGCTTGAGAGGGGAAGGGGGCACCTACGAGCAGTACGTC.